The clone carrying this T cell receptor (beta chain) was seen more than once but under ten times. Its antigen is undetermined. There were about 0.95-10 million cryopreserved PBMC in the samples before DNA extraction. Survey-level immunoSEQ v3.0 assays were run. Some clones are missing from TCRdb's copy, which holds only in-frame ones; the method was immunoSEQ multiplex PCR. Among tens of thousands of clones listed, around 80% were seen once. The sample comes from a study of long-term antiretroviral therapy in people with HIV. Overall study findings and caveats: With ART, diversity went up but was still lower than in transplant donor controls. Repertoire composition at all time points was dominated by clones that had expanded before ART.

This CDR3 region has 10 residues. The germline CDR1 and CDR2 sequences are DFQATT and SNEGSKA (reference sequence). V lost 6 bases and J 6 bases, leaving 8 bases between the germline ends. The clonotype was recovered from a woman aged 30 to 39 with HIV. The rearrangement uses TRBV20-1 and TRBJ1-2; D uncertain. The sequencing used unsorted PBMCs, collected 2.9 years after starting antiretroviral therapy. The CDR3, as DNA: TGCAGTGCCAGTTCAGATGGCTACACCTTC. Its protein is CSASSDGYTF.